This T cell receptor (beta chain) was recorded in a study of T cells in Graves' hyperthyroidism and ophthalmopathy. Study-wide points: By a 13 V-J model, ophthalmopathy was set apart from stable hyperthyroidism.

Amplified TCR beta CDR3 regions came from RNA transcripts. The HTBI set primed first-round TCR CDR3 RT-PCR. TCRdb reanalysed the multiplex PCR reads using MiXCR and keeps one entry per CDR3 protein. This repertoire shows roughly 500,000 distinct CDR3 sequences, approximately 16% found once; its top ten account for 25% to 30%. In germline, CDR1 is MDHEN, CDR2 SYDVKM. The CDR3 spans 13 residues. V gave up 6 bases and J gave up 4 bases, with 9 bases separating them. Lactation, pregnancy, other autoimmune disease or uncontrolled infection excluded patients. Diagnoses used clinical symptoms, serum thyroxine and TRAb, thyroid ultrasound and orbital computed tomography. This clonotype came up many times. The target antigen is unknown.

The source is a woman between 25 and 40 years old with Graves' ophthalmopathy. The sequenced material came from blood. The rearrangement uses TRBV28 and TRBJ2-2; unclear D gene. The CDR3 loop reads CASRATVTGELFF. CDR3 bases: TGTGCCAGCAGGGCCACAGTCACCGGGGAGCTGTTTTTT.